This T cell receptor (beta chain) was obtained from a study of CD8 T cells in acute hepatitis C reinfection (dated by TCRdb to 2020 to 2022). Background for the entire study: The TCRbeta repertoire of CD8+ T cells specific for the HCV NS3-1073 epitope was profiled during acute infection and after viral clearance. Paired acute and follow-up samples were contributed by four of the spontaneous resolvers.

On this clone itself: The antigen it binds to is not known. The input lacks base qualities; no much larger clone sits a single base away.

The germline V gene (reference sequence) sets CDR1 to PRHDT and CDR2 to FYEKMQ. After removal of 2 bases from V and 4 bases from J, the junction retains 4 bases not matched to a gene. The cysteine opens and the phenylalanine closes a CDR3 of 15 amino acids. Left in the record is the CDR3 DNA by itself, 45 bases read in frame from the first base. The meaning of the sample's time point label: naive CD8 control sorted from an acute-time-point sample. Enrolled in the Montreal Hepatitis C Cohort (HEPCO) in Canada, the donors were people who inject drugs, and these donors were followed every 3 months. A positive HCV RNA or antibody test that followed a negative test within the previous 24 weeks was the definition used for acute primary HCV infection. Surface staining used CD3, CD8 and CD45RO antibodies, with an aqua fixable dye to exclude dead cells. The cohort included seven or eight spontaneous resolvers, defined as subjects with HCV RNA clearance within 24 weeks. From thawed, previously cryostored peripheral blood mononuclear cells, CD8+ T cells were purified through negative selection performed by means of the MACS CD8+ T cell Isolation Kit. A BD FACSAria II cell sorter was used for cell sorting.

What the work shows at the level of the full study, not this receptor alone: Because bulk sequencing covered only the TCRbeta chain, the alphabeta pairing of the public clonotypes could not be determined. Chronically infected subjects had no follow-up repertoires because NS3-1073 specific cells were too rare to sort. Few CDR3 sequences were shared with other epitopes, and differences in sequencing approaches may have limited exact matching. All groups showed preferential use of the TRBV04 and TRBV06 gene families, a pattern that overrepresentation in the naive pool did not explain. High diversity was observed in NS3-1073 specific repertoires, and no significant differences in diversity were found between acute resolver, follow-up resolver and acute chronic samples. Over ten public clonotypes were found regardless of outcome; one public clonotype used V04-02/J02-02.

Genomic DNA was extracted from the FACS-sorted cells, and the TCRbeta chains were sequenced by the commercial immunoSEQ service. Under the source paper's analysis protocol: ImmunoSEQ Analyzer software v3.0 and R v3.5.1 were the tools used to analyze the repertoire data. Only productive rearrangements were analyzed, because sequences with stop codons or out-of-frame rearrangements were removed. Simpson diversity, Shannon entropy, CDR3 length and nucleotide addition metrics were obtained from the sequencing provider. Clonotypes were grouped by frequency into dominant, sub-dominant, low or lowest abundance categories, and clonotypes below 0.1% were left out of most analyses. A CDR3 amino acid clonotype was called public when found in at least two subjects at a cumulative frequency of at least 0.5%. TCRdb holds this immuneACCESS table with in-frame rearrangements only. Some clones are missing; in checked studies, unresolved V genes explain under half, and the rest has no known cause. That table furnishes V, J and clone size, whereas the DNA furnished D and trimming. This sample gives approximately 40,000 clones in total; 75% to 90% of them show up just once. Of the sample, approximately 10% is held by the ten largest clones.

The chain is made from TRBV13 and TRBJ2-7; 11 central nucleotides agree with TRBD1. This sequence was found in a woman in her late teens or twenties who spontaneously cleared hepatitis C infection. Sequencing input: naive CD8+ T cells from PBMCs. This specimen's cell subset or site label, interpreted: sorted total naive CD45RO-negative CD8+ T cells. The CDR3 has the sequence CASSLIGQGAYEQYF. The bases are TGTGCCAGCAGCTTAATCGGACAGGGGGCGTACGAGCAGTACTTC. Reference TRBV13 and TRBJ2-7 proteins supply the regions before and after the CDR3; the full variable domain is: AAGVIQSPRHLIKEKRETATLKCYPIPRHDTVYWYQQGPGQDPQFLISFYEKMQSDKGSIPDRFSAQQFSDYHSELNMSSLELGDSALYFCASSLIGQGAYEQYFGPGTRLTVT.